Described below is a single T cell receptor (beta chain) sequence and its context. Its specificity is unknown. The data are from a study of cytomegalovirus exposure and HLA in healthy donors. Study in general: From donors who were HLA-typed, an early data release held around 85 million unique TCRs.

General observations from the study: It was confirmed in vitro that three of the CMV-associated chains were specific for CMV antigens. Analyses of presence/absence relied on an assumption of roughly uniform sequencing depth across donors.

V was pared by 5 bases and J by 5 bases, with 12 bases of the junction left unmatched. The CDR3 sequence is 15 residues long. The germline V gene has CDR1 SGHAT and CDR2 FQNNGV. Primers included in the PCR were 60 Vbeta and 13 Jbeta primers. Produced via immunoSEQ multiplex PCR; TCRdb's table is partial and in-frame only. The sample yields about 150,000 clones, 65% to 70% seen once. Sequencing was done on a sample of PBMCs. This clonotype was sampled from a human donor in good health. The chain joins TRBV11-2 to TRBJ2-7, with 7 bases identical to TRBD2. The CDR3 reads CASSPRREWLHEQYF. CDR3 bases: TGTGCCAGCAGCCCCAGGCGGGAGTGGTTGCACGAGCAGTACTTC.